Included here is one T cell receptor (beta chain) sequence, with context. The data derive from a study of brain T cells in children with intractable seizures. V dropped 9 bases and J dropped 0 bases, with 9 bases sitting between them. Looked up from germline, CDR1 is MDHEN and CDR2 is SYDVKM. This CDR3 is built from 13 residues. The protocol was immunoSEQ multiplex PCR, while the TCRdb copy is restricted to in-frame clones and leaves out a portion. The sample lists 110,000 or so clones, 90% to 95% occurring once. Only cases whose brain tissue showed the highest T cell transcript signatures were sequenced.

The V call is TRBV28, the J call TRBJ1-5; D is uncertain. This sample comprised peripheral blood, obtained at surgery. The sequence came from a boy under three years old with hemimegalencephaly and intractable seizures. The CDR3 coding sequence is TGTGCCAGTGTGAGGTATAGCAATCAGCCCCAGCATTTT. This sequence encodes CASVRYSNQPQHF.